The rows below give T cell receptor beta chains drawn from one sample of a study of OX40 agonist ivuxolimab in advanced cancers. Assay: immunoSEQ multiplex PCR; the TCRdb copy retains only in-frame clones and omits some. The sample lists more than 50,000 clones, 70% to 85% seen once, with over 1.3% in the top ten. The sample consisted of CD4+ or CD8+ T cells sorted from blood, taken in a trial of the OX40 agonist ivuxolimab. These receptor sequences come from an adult with an advanced solid tumor such as melanoma, head and neck, liver or kidney cancer. The CDR3 runs from the conserved cysteine through the conserved F or W. Fields, in order: V gene, D gene, clone size, J gene, CDR3 DNA, CDR3 protein. D genes are given only for firm matches. Not every row has a clone size; where given, it reads once, few, many or a size class.

TRBV5-3,TRBD1,few,TRBJ2-3,TGTGCCAGAAACCCAAGACAGGGGGCAAGTTTGGATACGCAGTATTTT,CARNPRQGASLDTQYF
TRBV11-2,TRBD2,.,TRBJ2-1,TGTGCCAGCAGCCATAATAGCGGGAGTTGGAATGAGCAGTTCTTC,CASSHNSGSWNEQFF
TRBV6-1,.,medium-sized,TRBJ1-2,TGTGCCAGCAGGGGCGGGGAGCGGAACTATGGCTACACCTTC,CASRGGERNYGYTF
TRBV6-1,TRBD1,.,TRBJ2-1,TGTGCCAGCAGTGAATTTAGGGGACAGGGGGCGGTAGCGGGAGTCCGCAATGAGCAGTTCTTC,CASSEFRGQGAVAGVRNEQFF
TRBV6-1,TRBD2,.,TRBJ2-5,TGTGCCAGCAGTGAACTTGCGGGGGGGATGGAGACCCAGTACTTC,CASSELAGGMETQYF
TRBV19,.,.,TRBJ2-5,TGTGCCAGCTCAAGTCTGTTGGGGGCGGGGGAGACCCAGTACTTC,CASSSLLGAGETQYF
TRBV6-6,TRBD2,.,TRBJ2-7,TGTGCCAGCACCCCTAGCGGGAGGGCCTACGAGCAGTACTTC,CASTPSGRAYEQYF
TRBV6-6,.,.,TRBJ2-1,TGTGCCAGCAGCTTAGACGTATCCAACTACAATGAGCAGTTCTTC,CASSLDVSNYNEQFF
TRBV2,.,.,TRBJ2-1,TGTGCCAGCAGGGTCGTCGGGTCCTACAATGAGCAGTTCTTC,CASRVVGSYNEQFF
TRBV4-1,TRBD1,.,TRBJ2-5,TGCGCCAGCAGCCAAGAACAGGGGTCAGAGACCCAGTACTTC,CASSQEQGSETQYF
TRBV19,.,.,TRBJ2-3,TGTGCCAGTAGTCCCCTCCTTCCGGGCGGCACAGATACGCAGTATTTT,CASSPLLPGGTDTQYF
TRBV6-5,TRBD1,.,TRBJ1-2,TGTGCCAGCAGTCTTAATGGACAGGGGAAAGGCTACACCTTC,CASSLNGQGKGYTF
TRBV27,.,.,TRBJ2-5,TGTGCCAGCAGTTATTATCGTCAGGGAGAAGGGGAGACCCAGTACTTC,CASSYYRQGEGETQYF
TRBV5-1,.,once,TRBJ1-2,TGCGCCAGCAGCTTGGAGACAGGCTATGGCTACACCTTC,CASSLETGYGYTF
TRBV29-1,.,.,TRBJ2-5,TGCAGCGTTGTGACCGAGCAAGAGACCCAGTACTTC,CSVVTEQETQYF
TRBV7-2,.,.,TRBJ2-2,TGTGCCAGCAGCCCCCCGCGGGGGAACACCGGGGAGCTGTTTTTT,CASSPPRGNTGELFF